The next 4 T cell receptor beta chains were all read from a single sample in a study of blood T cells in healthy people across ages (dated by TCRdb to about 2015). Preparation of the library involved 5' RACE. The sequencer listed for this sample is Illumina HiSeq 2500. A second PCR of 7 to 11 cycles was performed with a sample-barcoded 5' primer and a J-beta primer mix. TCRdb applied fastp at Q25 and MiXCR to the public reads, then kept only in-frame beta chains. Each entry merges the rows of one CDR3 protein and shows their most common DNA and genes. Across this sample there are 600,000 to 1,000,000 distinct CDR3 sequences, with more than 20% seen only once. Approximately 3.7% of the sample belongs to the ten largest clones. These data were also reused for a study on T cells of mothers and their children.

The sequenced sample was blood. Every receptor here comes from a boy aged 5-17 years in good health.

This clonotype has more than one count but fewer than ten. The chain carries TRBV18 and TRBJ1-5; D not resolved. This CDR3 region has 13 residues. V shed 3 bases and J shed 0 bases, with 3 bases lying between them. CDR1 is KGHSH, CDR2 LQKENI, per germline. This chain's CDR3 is CASSPASNQPQHF. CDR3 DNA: TGTGCCAGCTCACCGGCTAGCAATCAGCCCCAGCATTTT.

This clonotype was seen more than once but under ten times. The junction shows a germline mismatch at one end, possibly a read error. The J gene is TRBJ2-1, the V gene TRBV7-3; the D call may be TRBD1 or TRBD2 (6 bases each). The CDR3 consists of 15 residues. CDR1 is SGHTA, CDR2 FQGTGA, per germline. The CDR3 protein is CACSLGLSGANEQFF. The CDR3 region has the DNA TGTGCCTGCAGCTTGGGGCTATCGGGGGCAAATGAGCAGTTCTTC.

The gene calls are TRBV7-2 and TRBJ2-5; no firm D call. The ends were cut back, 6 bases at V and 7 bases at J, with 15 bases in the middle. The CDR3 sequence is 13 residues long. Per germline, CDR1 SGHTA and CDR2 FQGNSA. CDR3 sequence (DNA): TGTGCCAGCAGGAGGACCGCGGACGGGACCCAGTACTTC. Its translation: CASRRTADGTQYF.

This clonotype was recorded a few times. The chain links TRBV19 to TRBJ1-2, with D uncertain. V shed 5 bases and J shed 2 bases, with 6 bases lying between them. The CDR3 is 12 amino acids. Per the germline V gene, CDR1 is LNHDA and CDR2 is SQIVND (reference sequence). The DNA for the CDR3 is TGTGCCAGTAGTCCAGAAAACTATGGCTACACCTTC. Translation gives CASSPENYGYTF.